Listed below are T cell receptor beta chains from one sample, sequenced in a study of blood T cell repertoires in COVID-19. Clones were read by immunoSEQ multiplex PCR, and TCRdb kept only the in-frame ones, dropping some. Of 55,000 to 80,000 clones in the sample, under 85% are singletons; the top ten hold 20%. Sequencing input: peripheral blood. The origin of the receptors is a woman of 80 years or more with active or convalescent COVID-19. Both conserved end residues are part of each CDR3.

v_call,j_call,cdr3_aa
TRBV19,TRBJ1-1,CASSDPGQPNTEAFF
TRBV5-1,TRBJ2-2,CASSPAMTSGGSETGELFF
TRBV25-1,TRBJ1-6,CASRPQGGGSPLHF
TRBV6-5,TRBJ1-2,CASSYGDRGGYTF
TRBV11-3,TRBJ2-7,CASRPSGVYEQYF
TRBV7-9,TRBJ2-1,CASSLALAGGYNEQFF
TRBV5-1,TRBJ2-2,CASSMTGTGAWELFF
TRBV7-6,TRBJ2-5,CASRSTGGGGETQYF
TRBV5-1,TRBJ2-2,CASSLVGGRAGELFF
TRBV2,TRBJ1-1,CASSGGRYTEAFF
TRBV5-1,TRBJ2-3,CASSLQTGDTQYF
TRBV30,TRBJ2-5,CAWSRGLAGAGETQYF
TRBV29-1,TRBJ1-1,CSVGRANTEAFF
TRBV6-5,TRBJ1-5,CASSYSGGAGQPQHF
TRBV7-3,TRBJ2-7,CASSLEGIATDEQYF
TRBV11-3,TRBJ1-6,CASSLGQGFRSPLHF
TRBV7-6,TRBJ2-7,CASSSTTGYEQYF
TRBV7-2,TRBJ2-3,CASSLRAGDTDTQYF
TRBV19,TRBJ2-3,CASSTRTSGPFTDTQYF
TRBV14,TRBJ2-2,CASSLRTGLTGELFF
TRBV5-1,TRBJ1-2,CASSFESPNYGYTF
TRBV5-1,TRBJ2-7,CASSLAVAGPHEQYF
TRBV18,TRBJ2-7,CASTTQGNSYEQYF
TRBV6-4,TRBJ2-1,CASSPDGLAGSYNEQFF
TRBV5-1,TRBJ2-3,CASSFTSGGAPDTQYF
TRBV6-4,TRBJ2-3,CASRRTSGGTDTQYF
TRBV9,TRBJ2-2,CASSVERTATGELFF